What follows are 2 T cell receptor beta chains derived from one specimen sequenced in a study of T-cell memory formation after mild COVID-19. TCRdb reanalysed the 5' RACE reads using MiXCR and keeps one entry per CDR3 protein. The table records around 200,000 distinct CDR3 sequences, under 20% of them present only once. The sample consisted of PBMCs or a T cell subset sorted from them (not recorded which). The receptors were sampled from an adult woman who had mild COVID-19 (a few samples of this study predate the infection). Cell type and time point are not known.

This clonotype was found a few times. This sequence joins TRBV27 and TRBJ1-2, with D hard to call. The CDR3 has 15 residues. V gave up 1 base and J gave up 4 bases, with 13 bases separating them. Looked up from germline, CDR1 is MNHEY and CDR2 is SMNVEV (reference sequence). The chain's CDR3 is CASSLWSEGSYGYTF. The CDR3 bases are TGTGCCAGCAGTTTATGGTCCGAGGGAAGCTATGGCTACACCTTC.

This chain joins TRBV20-1 and TRBJ1-2, with 7 bases lining up with TRBD1. The trim removed 6 bases at V and 4 bases at J, leaving 5 bases unmatched. The CDR3 is made up of 12 amino acids. The germline CDR1 and CDR2 sequences are DFQATT and SNEGSKA (reference sequence). CDR3 region: CSAPTGPYGYTF. The CDR3 DNA follows: TGCAGTGCACCGACAGGGCCCTATGGCTACACCTTC.